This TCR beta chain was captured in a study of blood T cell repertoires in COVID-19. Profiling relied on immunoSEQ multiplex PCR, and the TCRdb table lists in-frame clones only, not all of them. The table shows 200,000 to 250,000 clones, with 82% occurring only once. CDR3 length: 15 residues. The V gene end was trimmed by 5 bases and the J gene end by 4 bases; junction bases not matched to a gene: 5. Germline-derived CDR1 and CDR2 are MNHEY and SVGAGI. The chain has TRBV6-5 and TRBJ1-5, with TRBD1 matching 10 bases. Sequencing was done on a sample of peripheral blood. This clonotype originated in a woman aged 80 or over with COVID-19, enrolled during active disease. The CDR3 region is CASSRGTGENQPQHF. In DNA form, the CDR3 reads TGTGCCAGCAGTCGAGGGACAGGGGAGAATCAGCCCCAGCATTTT.